A selection of T cell receptor beta chains follows, all from one sample in a study of shared clonotypes between healthy human individuals. Profiling relied on immunoSEQ multiplex PCR, and the TCRdb table lists in-frame clones only, not all of them. The sample consists of roughly 2.5 million clones, around nine tenths of them appearing once. The sample comprised naive CD4+ T cells sorted from blood. The receptors were gathered from a man aged 18 to 30 in good health. Both conserved end residues are part of each CDR3. D genes are given only for firm matches. Some rows mark clone size as missing; the rest say once, few, many or name a class of expanded clone.

CDR3aa	CDR3nt	d_gene	abundance	v_gene	j_gene
CASSSRGLAGGEQFF	TGTGCCAGCAGTTCACGCGGGCTAGCGGGCGGTGAGCAGTTCTTC	TRBD2	NA	TRBV28	TRBJ2-1
CASSLREDTQYF	TGTGCCAGCAGCTTAAGAGAAGATACGCAGTATTTT	NA	NA	TRBV11-3	TRBJ2-3
CASSDSGGWADTQYF	TGTGCCAGCAGCGATAGCGGGGGGTGGGCAGATACGCAGTATTTT	NA	NA	TRBV21-1	TRBJ2-3
CARMGKNLVRRGEQYF	TGTGCCAGAATGGGTAAGAACTTGGTGCGGCGGGGCGAGCAGTACTTC	NA	NA	TRBV21-1	TRBJ2-7
CASSEPLTSEQYF	TGCGCCAGCAGTGAGCCCTTGACATCCGAGCAGTACTTC	NA	NA	TRBV10-2	TRBJ2-7
CASSISTAQETQYF	TGTGCCAGTAGTATTAGTACAGCACAAGAGACCCAGTACTTC	NA	NA	TRBV19	TRBJ2-5
CASSGMGQGISYNEQFF	TGTGCCAGCAGTGGAATGGGACAGGGTATCTCCTACAATGAGCAGTTCTTC	TRBD1	NA	TRBV2	TRBJ2-1
CASRPRLAGQETQYF	TGTGCCAGCAGACCCCGACTAGCGGGGCAAGAGACCCAGTACTTC	TRBD2	NA	TRBV13	TRBJ2-5
CASSGGDRGLANEKLFF	TGTGCCAGCAGCGGGGGAGACAGGGGGCTTGCTAATGAAAAACTGTTTTTT	TRBD1	NA	TRBV9	TRBJ1-4
CASSHPGQPNTEAFF	TGCGCCAGCAGCCACCCAGGACAGCCTAACACTGAAGCTTTCTTT	NA	NA	TRBV4-1	TRBJ1-1
CASSPRLATNTGELFF	TGTGCCAGCAGCCCAAGACTAGCGACGAACACCGGGGAGCTGTTTTTT	TRBD2	NA	TRBV7-2	TRBJ2-2
CASSLGGLNTEAFF	TGTGCCAGCAGTTTGGGGGGCTTAAACACTGAAGCTTTCTTT	NA	once	TRBV28	TRBJ1-1
CAWRDSGSPQYF	TGTGCCTGGAGAGATAGCGGGAGCCCCCAGTACTTC	TRBD2	NA	TRBV30	TRBJ2-5
CASSESAYEQYF	TGTGCCAGCAGTGAATCGGCCTACGAGCAGTACTTC	NA	NA	TRBV6-1	TRBJ2-7
CAWSTGVRELFF	TGTGCCTGGAGTACAGGGGTTAGGGAGCTGTTTTTT	TRBD1	NA	TRBV30	TRBJ2-2
CAWSDTGMGQPQHF	TGTGCCTGGAGTGATACAGGGATGGGTCAGCCCCAGCATTTT	NA	NA	TRBV30	TRBJ1-5
CASSLEWTVNSPLHF	TGCGCCAGCAGCTTGGAGTGGACGGTGAATTCACCCCTCCACTTT	NA	NA	TRBV5-1	TRBJ1-6
CASSLSGTGVNEQYF	TGTGCCAGCAGTTTATCCGGGACAGGAGTTAACGAGCAGTACTTC	TRBD1	NA	TRBV28	TRBJ2-7
CSVTSGSNYEQYF	TGCAGCGTTACTAGCGGGAGTAACTACGAGCAGTACTTC	TRBD2	NA	TRBV29-1	TRBJ2-7